The clone carrying this T cell receptor (beta chain) has just one count. In the authors' workflow: The assay estimated nucleated cells by amplifying reference gene primers. Data came from immunoSEQ multiplex PCR; TCRdb stores just in-frame clones and leaves some out. Clone size and the V and J calls come from that table; the DNA yielded D and trimming. The table records about 140,000 clones, 85% of them present only once. This specimen comes from a study of blood T cell repertoires in COVID-19. Study at large: COVID-19 samples collected from the United States, Italy and Spain covered acute and convalescent phases. The analysed material was cDNA or gDNA that came from T cells, B-cell-depleted T cells, or PBMCs.

The V gene lost 5 bases and the J gene lost 3 bases, with 11 bases spanning the gap. The CDR3 covers 13 residues. Germline CDR1 reads SEHNR; CDR2 reads FQNEAQ (reference sequence). The source material was peripheral blood. The J gene is TRBJ2-7, the V gene TRBV7-9; D is unclear. The receptor was derived from a man aged 50-59 years with acute or convalescent COVID-19. The CDR3, as DNA: TGTGCCAGCAGCCCAGAAACCCTCTACGAGCAGTACTTC. Encoded protein: CASSPETLYEQYF. The whole variable domain, remainder taken from reference TRBV7-9 and TRBJ2-7, is DTGVSQNPRHKITKRGQNVTFRCDPISEHNRLYWYRQTLGQGPEFLTYFQNEAQLEKSRLLSDRFSAERPKGSFSTLEIQRTEQGDSAMYLCASSPETLYEQYFGPGTRLTVT.